This T cell receptor (beta chain) stems from a study of blood T cell repertoires in COVID-19. Study background: Nucleic acid was either cDNA or gDNA, and it came from T cells, B-cell-depleted T cells, or PBMCs.

Authors' processing steps: Amplification with reference gene primers provided the estimates of nucleated cell counts. The table came from immunoSEQ multiplex PCR; TCRdb's copy has only in-frame clones and leaves some out. Clonal size and the V and J genes are those of that table, whereas D and trimming came from the DNA. The data show around 130,000 clones, approximately 81% seen once. CDR1 is MNHEY and CDR2 is SVGAGI in the germline V gene. The V end was cut by 4 bases, the J end by 7 bases, with 20 bases between. This CDR3 contains 16 residues. V is TRBV6-5 and J is TRBJ2-1, with D tentatively TRBD1 (6 bases). The receptor was isolated from a man aged 55 to 70 with acute or convalescent COVID-19. Specimen: peripheral blood. The CDR3 loop reads CASSSGAGVEQNEQFF. In nucleotides, the CDR3 is TGTGCCAGCAGTTCCGGGGCAGGGGTGGAACAAAATGAGCAGTTCTTC.